What follows describes a single TCR beta chain. Its antigen remains unidentified. The data derive from a study of T cells in Graves' hyperthyroidism and ophthalmopathy. General observations from the study: Ophthalmopathy stood apart from stable hyperthyroidism in a 13 V-J model. A median around 6.4 months before onset, the model predicted ophthalmopathy.

Amplification of TCR beta CDR3 regions was performed using RNA transcripts as template. A first-round RT-PCR of the TCR CDR3 used the HTBI primer set. Each CDR3 protein gets one entry after TCRdb re-called the multiplex PCR reads with MiXCR. The sample holds 300,000 to 450,000 distinct CDR3 sequences, about 14% seen once. Germline CDR1 and CDR2: MNHNS and SASEGT. The germline V and J ends were trimmed by 5 bases and 7 bases, with 14 bases remaining between them. This CDR3 contains 13 residues. What was sequenced was blood. The gene calls are TRBV6-1 and TRBJ2-5; no clear D gene. The TCR comes from a woman in her 30s with Graves' ophthalmopathy. In nucleotides, the CDR3 is TGTGCCAGCAGTTTACACGGGTCTCGGACCCAGTACTTC. It yields the protein CASSLHGSRTQYF.